Presented here are 14 T cell receptor beta chains from one specimen sequenced in a study of beta chain features in type 1 diabetes. Study-level points and caveats: Among all four CD4+ subsets, Type 1 diabetes patients had TCRB CDR3s that were moderately but significantly shorter.

All of the isolated RNA was reverse transcribed, so expressed TCRB transcripts were sequenced. Sequencing used immunoSEQ multiplex PCR; TCRdb keeps in-frame clones, though not all of them. The data hold about 370,000 clones, with over 9% observed a single time. These receptors' antigens are unknown. The sample comprised central memory CD4+ T cells from blood. These receptors originate from a man between 25 and 39 years old with type 1 diabetes.

V gene TRBV19 combines with J gene TRBJ1-3; D remains ambiguous. With 3 bases removed from V and 7 bases from J, the gap between germline ends came to 10 bases. Per germline, CDR1 LNHDA and CDR2 SQIVND (reference sequence). The CDR3 runs to 13 residues. CDR3 coding DNA: TGTGCCAGTAGTATCCTCAACGAGAACACCATATATTTT. This translates into CASSILNENTIYF.

There are many counts of this clone. The chain links TRBV10-3 to TRBJ2-1; D not certain. CDR1 is ENHRY and CDR2 is SYGVKD in the germline V gene. The CDR3 covers 13 residues. Trimming took off 6 bases at V and 7 bases at J, with 13 bases between the two ends. This chain's CDR3 is CAISARTMNEQFF. CDR3 DNA: TGTGCCATCAGCGCTAGAACTATGAATGAGCAGTTCTTC.

This clone was seen a handful of times. CDR3 sequence (DNA): TGTGCCAGCAGCCCAAAGGACAGACTGTCGATGGAAGCTTTCTTT. Residues: CASSPKDRLSMEAFF. V usage is TRBV5-4 and J usage is TRBJ1-1, with a possible D match to TRBD1 (6 bases). V lost 4 bases and J 8 bases, leaving 21 bases between the germline ends. The germline gives CDR1 SGHNT, CDR2 YYREEE (reference sequence). The CDR3 has 15 residues.

This clone was counted between two and nine times. The chain uses TRBV7-6 and TRBJ2-7, with 9 bases lining up with TRBD2. CDR3 length equals 16 residues. From germline, CDR1 is SGHVS and CDR2 FNYEAQ. The J segment lost 3 bases and the V segment lost 5 bases, leaving 11 bases of the junction unmatched. The CDR3 protein is CASSQGASGNDYEQYF. Written as DNA, the CDR3 is TGTGCCAGCAGCCAAGGGGCTAGCGGGAACGACTACGAGCAGTACTTC.

This rearrangement joins TRBV13 to TRBJ2-3, with D possibly being TRBD1 or TRBD2 (5 bases each). CDR3 size: 17 residues. Germline CDR1 reads PRHDT; CDR2 reads FYEKMQ (reference sequence). V was trimmed by 3 bases and J by 4 bases, leaving 20 bases between them. The DNA of the CDR3 is TGTGCCAGCAGCTTCCCCGCCGGGGCTGAGCCCCCAGATACGCAGTATTTT. Translated: CASSFPAGAEPPDTQYF.

This clone was seen a few times. V gene TRBV6-5 combines with J gene TRBJ2-7, with TRBD2 identical over 7 bases. The CDR3 runs to 13 residues. Trimming took 7 bases from V and 3 from J; bases not matched to a gene: 6. Germline V gene data show CDR1 as MNHEY and CDR2 as SVGAGI. The CDR3 coding sequence is TGTGCCAGCACTCGGGGGGAGGGCTACGAGCAGTACTTC. Protein product: CASTRGEGYEQYF.

This clone appeared a few times. The genes are TRBV28 and TRBJ1-2; D remains unclear. The CDR3 consists of 17 residues. Deletions cut 3 bases from V and 3 bases from J, with 20 bases between. Germline assignment: CDR1 MDHEN and CDR2 SYDVKM. CDR3 sequence (DNA): TGTGCCAGCAGTTTTCAATCCATAAGGGTTCCATACTATGGCTACACCTTC. Translation gives CASSFQSIRVPYYGYTF.

This clone occurred many times. V is TRBV6-5 and J is TRBJ1-3, with TRBD1 identical over 7 bases. With 7 bases clipped from V and 4 bases from J, the junction kept 10 bases outside the gene matches. Germline V lookup: CDR1 MNHEY, CDR2 SVGAGI. This CDR3 contains 15 residues. The CDR3 protein is CASNRQGDSGNTIYF. CDR3 sequence (DNA): TGTGCCAGCAACCGACAGGGCGACTCCGGAAACACCATATATTTT.

The V call is TRBV2, the J call TRBJ1-2, with 9 bases lining up with TRBD1. This CDR3 comprises 14 residues. Germline values: CDR1 SNHLY, CDR2 FYNNEI. Trimming took 8 bases from V and 3 from J; bases not matched to a gene: 7. The CDR3 protein is CASGRDRDDYGYTF. In DNA, the CDR3 is TGTGCCAGCGGCAGGGACAGGGATGACTATGGCTACACCTTC.

Here the CDR3 reads CASSVELAGFYEQYF. In DNA, the CDR3 is TGTGCCAGCAGCGTTGAACTAGCGGGATTTTACGAGCAGTACTTC. This chain connects TRBV7-2 to TRBJ2-7; TRBD2 matches at 10 bases. There are 15 residues in the CDR3. The junction had 8 bases not matched to a gene; V was cut back by 5 bases and J by 4 bases. Germline CDR1 and CDR2: SGHTA and FQGNSA.

This clone has only a few counts. This chain joins TRBV27 and TRBJ1-1; 8 bases map to TRBD1. The CDR3 contains 14 residues. Germline-derived CDR1 and CDR2 are MNHEY and SMNVEV (reference sequence). The V and J ends lost 5 bases and 5 bases, in that order; junction bases with no gene match: 7. The CDR3: CASSPTDRETEAFF. The CDR3 DNA sequence: TGTGCCAGCAGTCCGACGGACAGGGAAACTGAAGCTTTCTTT.

CDR3 loop: CASSLGQRADTQYF. CDR3 sequence (DNA): TGTGCCAGCAGCTTAGGACAAAGAGCAGATACGCAGTATTTT. The chain is built from TRBV7-9 and TRBJ2-3; unclear D gene. The length of the CDR3 is 14 residues. Per the germline V gene, CDR1 is SEHNR and CDR2 is FQNEAQ (reference sequence). Between the trimmed V and J ends, which lost 1 base and 4 bases, there was a span of 9 bases. The complete variable domain, with remaining parts taken from reference TRBV7-9 and TRBJ2-3, reads DTGVSQNPRHKITKRGQNVTFRCDPISEHNRLYWYRQTLGQGPEFLTYFQNEAQLEKSRLLSDRFSAERPKGSFSTLEIQRTEQGDSAMYLCASSLGQRADTQYFGPGTRLTVL.

This clone has just a few counts. The genes are TRBV18 and TRBJ2-5; D is possibly TRBD1 (6 bases). Trimming removed 3 bases from V and 4 bases from J, with 9 bases in between. The CDR3 contains 13 residues. Per the germline V gene, CDR1 is KGHSH and CDR2 is LQKENI. The CDR3 bases are TGTGCCAGCTCACCGGGACATTTAGAGACCCAGTACTTC. This sequence encodes CASSPGHLETQYF.

This clone has only a few counts. This chain links TRBV9 with TRBJ2-2; D unresolved. This CDR3 has 12 amino acids. The germline V gene encodes CDR1 SGDLS and CDR2 YYNGEE. V gave up 5 bases and J gave up 6 bases, with 8 bases separating them. For the CDR3, the DNA is TGTGCCAGCAGGAAGGGTTCCGGGGAGCTGTTTTTT. This encodes CASRKGSGELFF. Combining the CDR3 with reference TRBV9 and TRBJ2-2 gives the whole variable domain DSGVTQTPKHLITATGQRVTLRCSPRSGDLSVYWYQQSLDQGLQFLIQYYNGEERAKGNILERFSAQQFPDLHSELNLSSLELGDSALYFCASRKGSGELFFGEGSRLTVL.